A single sample gave rise to the 28 T cell receptor beta chains below, sequenced in a study of cytomegalovirus exposure and HLA in healthy donors. Both 60 Vbeta primers and 13 Jbeta primers went into the PCR. Using immunoSEQ multiplex PCR, the repertoire was profiled, and TCRdb retains in-frame clones only, with some absent. The sample lists 62,000 or so clones; approximately 80% were seen once. The material sequenced was PBMCs. The receptors come from a young man in good health and CMV-seronegative.

This rearrangement joins TRBV29-1 to TRBJ2-5; maybe TRBD2 (5 bases). CDR3 length: 13 amino acids. The germline gives CDR1 SQVTM, CDR2 ANQGSEA. Trimming took 3 bases from V and 4 from J, leaving 12 bases between them. DNA for the CDR3: TGCAGCGTTGATTCGGGGAAGGGAGAGACCCAGTACTTC. Translated: CSVDSGKGETQYF.

This chain connects TRBV6-5 to TRBJ1-1; no firm D call. V gave up 7 bases and J gave up 1 base, with 10 bases separating them. Germline CDR1 MNHEY, CDR2 SVGAGI. The CDR3 consists of 13 residues. The CDR3 nucleotides are TGTGCCAGCACCCGCCGGGAGAACACTGAAGCTTTCTTT. This sequence encodes CASTRRENTEAFF.

The chain recombines TRBV9 with TRBJ2-2; tentative D call: TRBD1 (6 bases). CDR1 and CDR2 (germline): SGDLS, YYNGEE. Trimming shortened V by 0 bases and J by 0 bases, and 12 bases separated the two germline ends. This CDR3 comprises 17 residues. CDR3 amino acids: CASSVGGHPTNTGELFF. As DNA, the CDR3 is TGTGCCAGCAGCGTAGGGGGACATCCTACGAACACCGGGGAGCTGTTTTTT.

The chain links TRBV10-2 to TRBJ2-1; TRBD2 aligns across 10 bases. The CDR3 spans 15 residues. V shed 4 bases, J shed 5 bases, and the junction held 5 bases outside the gene matches. The germline V gene encodes CDR1 WSHSY and CDR2 SAAADI. The CDR3 reads CASSGFTSGDNEQFF. CDR3 nucleotides: TGCGCCAGCAGTGGTTTTACTAGCGGGGACAATGAGCAGTTCTTC.

This clone was found once. The V gene is TRBV30, the J gene TRBJ1-6; 8 bases align to TRBD1. Germline assignment: CDR1 GTSNPN and CDR2 SVGIG (reference sequence). This CDR3 is 13 amino acids long. With 5 bases clipped from V and 7 bases from J, the junction kept 4 bases outside the gene matches. DNA of the CDR3: TGTGCCTGGGGGACAGGTGGAAATTCACCCCTCCACTTT. Translated, it gives CAWGTGGNSPLHF.

V is TRBV5-1 and J is TRBJ2-7, with 8 nucleotides matching TRBD1. V was clipped by 6 bases and J by 1 base; unmatched bases: 6. The germline gives CDR1 SGHRS, CDR2 YFSETQ. This CDR3 has 14 amino acids. In nucleotides, the CDR3 is TGCGCCAGCAAAGGCGGGACAGGATCCTACGAGCAGTACTTC. Its translation: CASKGGTGSYEQYF.

The chain couples TRBV4-1 to TRBJ1-2, with D possibly being TRBD1 (5 bases). This CDR3 has 13 amino acids. The germline V and J ends were trimmed by 4 bases and 3 bases, with 9 bases remaining between them. The germline V gene has CDR1 MGHRA and CDR2 YSYEKL. Written as DNA, the CDR3 is TGCGCCAGCAGCCCGCGGGGGGACTATGGCTACACCTTC. This translates into CASSPRGDYGYTF.

CDR3 amino acids: CASSLGDREMGYTF. DNA for the CDR3: TGCGCCAGCAGCTTGGGCGACAGGGAAATGGGCTACACCTTC. V is TRBV5-1 and J is TRBJ1-2; 7 positions agree with TRBD1. Germline CDR1 SGHRS, CDR2 YFSETQ. Losses at the gene ends were 0 bases for V and 8 bases for J; bases not matched to a gene: 7. The CDR3 extends over 14 amino acids.

The rearrangement links TRBV11-3 to TRBJ2-1; TRBD1 is a possible D gene (5 bases). Trimming took 5 bases from V and 4 from J, leaving 15 bases between them. Germline V lookup: CDR1 SGHNT, CDR2 YENEEA. This CDR3 comprises 15 residues. The CDR3 coding sequence is TGTGCCAGCAGCCCCCGGGTTGGGGCTTACAATGAGCAGTTCTTC. Translating gives CASSPRVGAYNEQFF.

This clone has just a few counts. The chain links TRBV5-6 to TRBJ2-1, with TRBD1 matching over 8 bases. V lost 2 bases to trimming and J lost 0 bases; unmatched junction nucleotides: 1. CDR1 is SGHDT and CDR2 is YYEEEE in the germline V gene. The CDR3 runs to 15 residues. The CDR3 spells CASSLTGGSYNEQFF. The CDR3 coding sequence is TGTGCCAGCAGCTTAACAGGGGGCTCCTACAATGAGCAGTTCTTC.

The CDR3 DNA reads TGCGCCAGCAGCTTCCGGGGGGGGGACACCGGGGAGCTGTTTTTT. The encoded protein is CASSFRGGDTGELFF. J is TRBJ2-2 and V is TRBV5-1; the match to TRBD2 covers 8 bases. Germline loops: CDR1 SGHRS, CDR2 YFSETQ. The CDR3 spans 15 residues. The ends lost 2 bases at V and 3 bases at J; junction bases unmatched: 3.

The chain employs TRBV29-1 and TRBJ2-1; D call uncertain. The CDR3 runs 12 residues. Looked up from germline, CDR1 is SQVTM and CDR2 is ANQGSEA. V was trimmed by 3 bases and J by 6 bases, leaving 9 bases between them. The CDR3 spells CSVDSGPNEQFF. CDR3 sequence (DNA): TGCAGCGTTGACTCAGGTCCCAATGAGCAGTTCTTC.

This clone appeared once. The chain uses TRBV9 and TRBJ2-1, with D possibly TRBD1 on 6 matching bases. Looked up from germline, CDR1 is SGDLS and CDR2 is YYNGEE. There are 15 residues in the CDR3. V lost 0 bases to trimming and J lost 5 bases, with 12 bases between them. CDR3 loop: CASSVAQGLHNEQFF. The CDR3 DNA is TGTGCCAGCAGCGTAGCACAGGGTTTGCACAATGAGCAGTTCTTC.

The chain has TRBV4-3 and TRBJ1-2; D call uncertain. CDR3 length equals 13 residues. CDR1 LGHNA and CDR2 YSLEER come from the germline V gene. The germline V and J ends were trimmed by 1 base and 8 bases, with 11 bases remaining between them. CDR3 in amino acids: CASSQGAGAGYTF. The CDR3 DNA follows: TGCGCCAGCAGCCAAGGGGCGGGAGCGGGCTACACCTTC.

This clone has only one observation. The V and J genes are TRBV7-2 and TRBJ2-7, with a weak D call TRBD2 (5 bases). V shed 7 bases and J shed 1 base, with 11 bases lying between them. Germline V gives CDR1 SGHTA, CDR2 FQGNSA. This CDR3 is 13 amino acids long. This CDR3 is CASTIGDSYEQYF. In DNA, the CDR3 is TGTGCCAGCACCATCGGGGATTCCTACGAGCAGTACTTC.

V gene TRBV7-6 combines with J gene TRBJ1-3, with 7 bases fitting TRBD1. The CDR3 runs to 14 residues. V dropped 5 bases and J dropped 3; count of bases not matched to a gene: 4. Germline V gene data show CDR1 as SGHVS and CDR2 as FNYEAQ. This CDR3 is CASSPTGDGNTIYF. The CDR3 coding sequence is TGTGCCAGCAGCCCTACAGGGGATGGAAACACCATATATTTT.

The table lists this clone with a few counts. V usage is TRBV6-5 and J usage is TRBJ1-6, with D perhaps matching TRBD1 (5 bases). The CDR3 spans 13 residues. Trimming shortened V by 6 bases and J by 7 bases, and 10 bases separated the two germline ends. CDR1 MNHEY and CDR2 SVGAGI come from the germline V gene. CDR3 nucleotide sequence: TGTGCCAGCAGGATAGGGGTAAATTCACCCCTCCACTTT. Encoded protein: CASRIGVNSPLHF.

The V call is TRBV6-5, the J call TRBJ2-5; 7 positions match TRBD2. Germline V CDR1 and CDR2: MNHEY, SVGAGI. The V gene end was trimmed by 7 bases and the J gene end by 5 bases; junction bases not matched to a gene: 13. The CDR3 covers 15 residues. CDR3 sequence (DNA): TGTGCCAGCATGCCTCCCGGGGGGAGAGGGGAGACCCAGTACTTC. Its protein is CASMPPGGRGETQYF.

The rearrangement joins TRBV7-8 to TRBJ2-1; 16 bases align to TRBD2. Germline CDR1 is SGHVS and CDR2 is FQNEAQ. The CDR3 is 16 residues long. V dropped 3 bases and J dropped 9; count of bases not matched to a gene: 5. CDR3 DNA sequence: TGTGCCAGCAGCTTGGGACTAGCGGGAGGGCCGAGTGAGCAGTTCTTC. Encoded protein: CASSLGLAGGPSEQFF.

The chain recombines TRBV15 with TRBJ2-3, with TRBD1 matching over 7 bases. The J segment lost 11 bases and the V segment lost 4 bases, leaving 9 bases of the junction unmatched. Per germline, CDR1 LNHNV and CDR2 YYDKDF (reference sequence). This CDR3 region has 13 residues. This CDR3 is CATSNGGQYGQYF. In DNA, the CDR3 is TGTGCCACCAGCAATGGGGGACAGTACGGGCAGTATTTT.

This clone has only a few counts. The chain links TRBV7-9 to TRBJ1-1, with TRBD1 matching 10 bases. Germline lookup yields CDR1 SEHNR and CDR2 FQNEAQ (reference sequence). The CDR3 has 12 amino acids. V gave up 7 bases and J gave up 8 bases; unmatched junction bases: 4. The CDR3 loop is CASTGQGKEAFF. The CDR3 DNA reads TGTGCCAGCACGGGACAGGGGAAGGAAGCTTTCTTT.

This chain uses TRBV27 with TRBJ2-7, with 13 bases matching TRBD2. The CDR3 sequence is 16 residues long. Germline values: CDR1 MNHEY, CDR2 SMNVEV (reference sequence). V lost 2 bases and J lost 6; bases outside the gene matches: 7. The CDR3 sequence is CASSLLTSGGSSEQYF. CDR3 DNA sequence: TGTGCCAGCAGTTTACTGACTAGCGGGGGGTCGAGCGAGCAGTACTTC.

This chain connects TRBV7-9 to TRBJ2-1; unclear D gene. Germline V gene data show CDR1 as SEHNR and CDR2 as FQNEAQ (reference sequence). The CDR3 consists of 12 residues. V was pared by 5 bases and J by 7 bases, with 9 bases between. The CDR3 DNA reads as TGTGCCAGCAGCCCCCTAGGAAATGAGCAGTTCTTC. This gives the protein CASSPLGNEQFF.

The genes are TRBV5-1 and TRBJ2-5, with 7 positions matching TRBD1. Matching the DNA end better, TRBJ2-7 makes the J call doubtful. This CDR3 spans 16 amino acids. Germline V gene lookup returns CDR1 SGHRS and CDR2 YFSETQ. DNA of the CDR3: TGCGCCAGCAGCCCCCTGGGGACAGCTCGCTCCTACGAGCAGTACTTC. It is translated as CASSPLGTARSYEQYF.

The genes are TRBV7-2 and TRBJ2-7; D is perhaps TRBD1 (5 bases). Per germline, CDR1 SGHTA and CDR2 FQGNSA. Trimming shortened V by 3 bases and J by 7 bases, and 10 bases separated the two germline ends. There are 12 residues in the CDR3. The DNA of the CDR3 is TGTGCCAGCAGCTTGGGCAAGGGGGAGCAGTACTTC. The encoded protein is CASSLGKGEQYF.

The chain couples TRBV6-6 to TRBJ2-7; possibly TRBD1 for D (6 bases). The CDR3 is made up of 15 amino acids. The V and J ends lost 6 bases and 0 bases respectively, with 15 bases between them. Germline CDR1 MNHNY, CDR2 SVGAGI (reference sequence). The CDR3 reads CASRLSGTNSYEQYF. The CDR3 nucleotides read TGTGCCAGCAGACTTTCCGGGACAAACTCCTACGAGCAGTACTTC.

This sequence joins TRBV7-9 and TRBJ2-5; 7 nucleotides line up with TRBD2. The trim removed 2 bases at V and 5 bases at J, leaving 11 bases unmatched. The CDR3 is made up of 16 amino acids. The germline V gene has CDR1 SEHNR and CDR2 FQNEAQ (reference sequence). The CDR3 coding sequence is TGTGCCAGCAGCTTAAGTTTTGCGGGAGTGGTGGAGACCCAGTACTTC. It yields the protein CASSLSFAGVVETQYF.

The gene calls are TRBV6-5 and TRBJ2-3, with D possibly being TRBD2 (6 bases). Trimming removed 4 bases at V and 1 base at J, with 15 bases between. Germline V lookup: CDR1 MNHEY, CDR2 SVGAGI. This CDR3 spans 16 amino acids. The CDR3 sequence: CASSSVGRDGTDTQYF. CDR3 nucleotide sequence: TGTGCCAGCAGTTCCGTCGGGCGGGACGGCACAGATACGCAGTATTTT.